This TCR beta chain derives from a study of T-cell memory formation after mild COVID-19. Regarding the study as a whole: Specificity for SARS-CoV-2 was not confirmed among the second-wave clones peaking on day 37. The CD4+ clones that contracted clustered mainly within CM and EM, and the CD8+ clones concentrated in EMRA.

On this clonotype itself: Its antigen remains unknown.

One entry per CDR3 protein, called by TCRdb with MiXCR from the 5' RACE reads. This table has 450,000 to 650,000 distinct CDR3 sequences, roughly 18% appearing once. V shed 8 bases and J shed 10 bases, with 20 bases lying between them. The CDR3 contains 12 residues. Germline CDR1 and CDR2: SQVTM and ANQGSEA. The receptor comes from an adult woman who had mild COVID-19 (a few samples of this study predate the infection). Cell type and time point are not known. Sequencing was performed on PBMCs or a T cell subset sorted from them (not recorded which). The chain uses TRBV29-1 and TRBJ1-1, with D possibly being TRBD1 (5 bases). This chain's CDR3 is CSSRDARSPAFF. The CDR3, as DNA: TGCAGCTCGCGGGACGCCCGATCCCCAGCTTTCTTT.